A selection of T cell receptor beta chains follows, all from one sample in a study of blood T cell repertoires in COVID-19. Assay: immunoSEQ multiplex PCR; the TCRdb copy retains only in-frame clones and omits some. In the table there are about 200,000 clones, 90% to 95% of which are singletons. Input material: peripheral blood. These receptors all come from a man aged 55 to 70 with COVID-19, enrolled during active disease. CDR3s include the opening cysteine and the closing phenylalanine or tryptophan. Fields, in order: J gene, clone size, V gene, D gene, CDR3 DNA, CDR3 protein. D genes are given only for firm matches. Size values are once, few and many counts, or a class for expanded clones, and some rows have none.

j_call: TRBJ1-1; clone_size: NA; v_call: TRBV2; d_call: NA; cdr3_nt: TGTGCCACCCAGTGGGACATTAGCGCTGAAGCTTTCTTT; cdr3_aa: CATQWDISAEAFF
j_call: TRBJ1-6; clone_size: NA; v_call: TRBV18; d_call: TRBD1; cdr3_nt: TGTGCCAGCTCACCCCGGGACAGAAATTCACCCCTCCACTTT; cdr3_aa: CASSPRDRNSPLHF
j_call: TRBJ2-1; clone_size: once; v_call: TRBV7-3; d_call: TRBD2; cdr3_nt: TGTGCCAGCAGCCCCCTAGCGGGAGCATACAATGAGCAGTTCTTC; cdr3_aa: CASSPLAGAYNEQFF
j_call: TRBJ2-1; clone_size: NA; v_call: TRBV5-4; d_call: TRBD1; cdr3_nt: TGTGCCAGCAGCTTGGGACAGGGGAAAAAGCAGTTCTTC; cdr3_aa: CASSLGQGKKQFF
j_call: TRBJ1-3; clone_size: once; v_call: TRBV7-2; d_call: NA; cdr3_nt: TGTGCCAGCAGCTTCCAGGGCTCTGGAAACACCATATATTTT; cdr3_aa: CASSFQGSGNTIYF
j_call: TRBJ1-2; clone_size: NA; v_call: TRBV19; d_call: NA; cdr3_nt: TGTGCCAGTAGTATGGTGGACAGACCCAGGGATGGCTACACCTTC; cdr3_aa: CASSMVDRPRDGYTF
j_call: TRBJ1-2; clone_size: NA; v_call: TRBV19; d_call: TRBD1; cdr3_nt: TGTGCCAGTAGTATACGACAGGGGGGACCTAACTATGGCTACACCTTC; cdr3_aa: CASSIRQGGPNYGYTF
j_call: TRBJ1-1; clone_size: NA; v_call: TRBV19; d_call: NA; cdr3_nt: TGTGCCAGTAGTATTCTCGGAGGACCCACTGAAGCTTTCTTT; cdr3_aa: CASSILGGPTEAFF
j_call: TRBJ2-7; clone_size: NA; v_call: TRBV5-6; d_call: TRBD1; cdr3_nt: TGTGCCAGCAGCTTGGATCGGGACAGTCCCTACGAGCAGTACTTC; cdr3_aa: CASSLDRDSPYEQYF
j_call: TRBJ2-7; clone_size: NA; v_call: TRBV7-3; d_call: NA; cdr3_nt: TGTGCCAGCAGCTTAACTTTATCAGGCGAGCAGTACTTC; cdr3_aa: CASSLTLSGEQYF
j_call: TRBJ1-2; clone_size: NA; v_call: TRBV12-5; d_call: TRBD1; cdr3_nt: TGTGCTAGTGGTCCGACAGGGAAAAACTATGGCTACACCTTC; cdr3_aa: CASGPTGKNYGYTF
j_call: TRBJ1-1; clone_size: NA; v_call: TRBV6-6; d_call: NA; cdr3_nt: TGTGCCAGCAGTTACGTTACGGGTTTGAGGAACACTGAAGCTTTCTTT; cdr3_aa: CASSYVTGLRNTEAFF
j_call: TRBJ1-5; clone_size: NA; v_call: TRBV28; d_call: NA; cdr3_nt: TGTGCCAGCAGCTGGACAGATAGCAATCAGCCCCAGCATTTT; cdr3_aa: CASSWTDSNQPQHF
j_call: TRBJ1-2; clone_size: NA; v_call: TRBV6-1; d_call: TRBD1; cdr3_nt: TGTGCCAGCAGTGAAGCGTGGGGGCAGGGGGTCTATGGCTACACCTTC; cdr3_aa: CASSEAWGQGVYGYTF
j_call: TRBJ1-2; clone_size: once; v_call: TRBV18; d_call: NA; cdr3_nt: TGTGCCAGCTCGCCTACAGGGACCTCGTATGGCTACACCTTC; cdr3_aa: CASSPTGTSYGYTF
j_call: TRBJ2-1; clone_size: NA; v_call: TRBV19; d_call: TRBD2; cdr3_nt: TGTGCCAGTAGTTCCCGACTAGCGGGACAGGGAAATGAGCAGTTCTTC; cdr3_aa: CASSSRLAGQGNEQFF
j_call: TRBJ1-1; clone_size: NA; v_call: TRBV6-6; d_call: NA; cdr3_nt: TGTGCCAGCAGTAACCTAGGGGATTCTGAAGCTTTCTTT; cdr3_aa: CASSNLGDSEAFF
j_call: TRBJ1-4; clone_size: NA; v_call: TRBV4-1; d_call: NA; cdr3_nt: TGCGCCAGCAGCCCAACCGTTGGCCTCGGGGAAAAACTGTTTTTT; cdr3_aa: CASSPTVGLGEKLFF